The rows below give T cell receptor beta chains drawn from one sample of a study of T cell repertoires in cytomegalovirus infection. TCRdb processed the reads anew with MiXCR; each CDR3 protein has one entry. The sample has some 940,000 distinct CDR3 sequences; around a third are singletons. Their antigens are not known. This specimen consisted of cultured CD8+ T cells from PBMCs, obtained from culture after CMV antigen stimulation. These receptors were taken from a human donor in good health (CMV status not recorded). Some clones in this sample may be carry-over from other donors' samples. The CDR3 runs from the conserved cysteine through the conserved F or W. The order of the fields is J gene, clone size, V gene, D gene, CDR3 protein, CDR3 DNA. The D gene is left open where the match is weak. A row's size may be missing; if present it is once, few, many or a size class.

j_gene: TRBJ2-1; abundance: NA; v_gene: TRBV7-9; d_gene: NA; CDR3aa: CASSFPGTPVGDDEQFF; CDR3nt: TGTGCCAGCAGCTTTCCCGGGACTCCAGTCGGTGATGATGAGCAGTTCTTC
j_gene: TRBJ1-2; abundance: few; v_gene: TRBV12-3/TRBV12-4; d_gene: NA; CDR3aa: CASSQTLDYGYTF; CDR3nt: TGTGCCAGCAGTCAGACGTTGGACTATGGCTACACCTTC
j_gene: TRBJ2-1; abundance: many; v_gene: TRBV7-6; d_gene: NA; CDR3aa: CASSSTSYNEQFF; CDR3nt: TGTGCCAGCAGCTCAACATCCTACAATGAGCAGTTCTTC
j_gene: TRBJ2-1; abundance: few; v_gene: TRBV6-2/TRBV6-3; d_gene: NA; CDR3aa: CASSQGHGYNEQFF; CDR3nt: TGTGCCAGCAGCCAGGGACACGGATACAATGAGCAGTTCTTC
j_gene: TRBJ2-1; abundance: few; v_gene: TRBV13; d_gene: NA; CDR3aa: CASSQWGSPYNEQFF; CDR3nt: TGTGCCAGCAGCCAGTGGGGGTCTCCCTACAATGAGCAGTTCTTC
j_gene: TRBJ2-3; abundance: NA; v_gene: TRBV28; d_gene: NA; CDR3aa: CASSFQGVFTDTQYF; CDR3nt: TGTGCCAGCAGTTTTCAAGGGGTGTTCACAGATACGCAGTATTTT
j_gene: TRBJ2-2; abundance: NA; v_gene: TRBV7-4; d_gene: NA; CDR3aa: CASSPPRSGGNTGELFF; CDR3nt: TGTGCCAGCAGCCCGCCCCGTAGTGGGGGGAACACCGGGGAGCTGTTTTTT
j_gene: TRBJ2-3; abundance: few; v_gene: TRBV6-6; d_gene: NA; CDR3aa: CAIRTSDTDTQYF; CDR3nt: TGTGCCATAAGGACCTCTGACACAGATACGCAGTATTTT
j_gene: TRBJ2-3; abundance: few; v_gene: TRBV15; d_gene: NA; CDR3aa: CATSRDLWSGDTQYF; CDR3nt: TGTGCCACCAGCAGAGATCTCTGGTCCGGAGATACGCAGTATTTT
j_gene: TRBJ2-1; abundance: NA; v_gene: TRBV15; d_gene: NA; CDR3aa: CATSRDLGLNNEQFF; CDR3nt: TGTGCCACCAGCAGAGATCTGGGGCTCAACAATGAGCAGTTCTTC
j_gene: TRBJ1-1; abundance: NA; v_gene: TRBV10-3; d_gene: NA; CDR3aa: CASRTSGGMNTEAFF; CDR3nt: TGTGCCAGCCGGACCTCCGGTGGAATGAACACTGAAGCTTTCTTT
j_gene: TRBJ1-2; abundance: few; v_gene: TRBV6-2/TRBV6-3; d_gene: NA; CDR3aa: CASSYGGLPNGYTF; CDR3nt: TGTGCCAGCAGTTACGGGGGACTTCCGAATGGCTACACCTTC
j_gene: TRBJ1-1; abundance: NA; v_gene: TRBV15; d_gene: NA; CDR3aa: CATSARDPMNTEAFF; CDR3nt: TGTGCCACCAGCGCCAGGGACCCGATGAACACTGAAGCTTTCTTT
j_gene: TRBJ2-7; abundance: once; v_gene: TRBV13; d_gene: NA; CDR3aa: CARSFDPYEQYF; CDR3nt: TGTGCCAGAAGCTTCGACCCCTACGAGCAGTACTTC
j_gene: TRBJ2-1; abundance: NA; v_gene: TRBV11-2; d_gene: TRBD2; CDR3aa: CASSPWDTSRTSGGGNEQFF; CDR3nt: TGTGCCAGCAGCCCCTGGGACACCTCCCGGACTAGCGGGGGGGGGAATGAGCAGTTCTTC
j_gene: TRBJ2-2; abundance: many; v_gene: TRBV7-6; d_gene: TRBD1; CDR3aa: CASSARQGEGLNTGELFF; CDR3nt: TGTGCCAGCAGCGCCCGACAGGGCGAGGGGCTTAACACCGGGGAGCTGTTTTTT
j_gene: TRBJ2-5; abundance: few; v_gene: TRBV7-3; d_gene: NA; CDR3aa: CASSEAGGGGETQYF; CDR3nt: TGTGCCAGCAGCGAAGCAGGGGGCGGGGGGGAGACCCAGTACTTC
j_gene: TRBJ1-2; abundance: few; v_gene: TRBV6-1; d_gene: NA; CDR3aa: CARRGPHGYTF; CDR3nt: TGTGCCAGGAGGGGTCCCCATGGCTACACCTTC
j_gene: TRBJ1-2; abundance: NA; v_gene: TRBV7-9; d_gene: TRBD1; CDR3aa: CASNPPGQGGKNYGYTF; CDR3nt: TGTGCCAGCAACCCCCCGGGACAGGGAGGAAAAAACTATGGCTACACCTTC
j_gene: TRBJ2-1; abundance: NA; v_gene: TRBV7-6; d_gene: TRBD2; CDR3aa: CASSPRGLAPEQFF; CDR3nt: TGTGCCAGCAGCCCGCGGGGACTAGCTCCTGAGCAGTTCTTC
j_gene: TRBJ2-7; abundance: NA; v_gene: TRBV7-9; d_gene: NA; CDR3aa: CASSLQSSRGHEQYF; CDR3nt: TGTGCCAGCAGCTTACAATCAAGCAGGGGCCACGAGCAGTACTTC
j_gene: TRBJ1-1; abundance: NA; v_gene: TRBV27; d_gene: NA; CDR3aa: CASSYGKADTEAFF; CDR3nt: TGTGCCAGCAGCTACGGGAAAGCTGACACTGAAGCTTTCTTT
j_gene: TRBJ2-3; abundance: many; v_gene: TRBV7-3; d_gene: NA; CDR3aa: CASSPEGGDTQYF; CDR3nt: TGTGCCAGCAGCCCTGAGGGGGGAGATACGCAGTATTTT
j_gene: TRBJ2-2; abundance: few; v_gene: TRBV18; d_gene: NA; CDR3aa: CASSPLSRNTGELFF; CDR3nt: TGTGCCAGCTCACCACTAAGCCGAAACACCGGGGAGCTGTTTTTT
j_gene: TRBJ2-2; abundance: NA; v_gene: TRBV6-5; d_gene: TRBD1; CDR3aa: CASSKGQGVSTGELFF; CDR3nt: TGTGCCAGCAGTAAAGGACAGGGGGTCAGCACCGGGGAGCTGTTTTTT
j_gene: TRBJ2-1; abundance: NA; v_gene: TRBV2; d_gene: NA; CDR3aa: CASATGPGDEQFF; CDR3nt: TGTGCCAGCGCGACAGGTCCGGGCGATGAGCAGTTCTTC
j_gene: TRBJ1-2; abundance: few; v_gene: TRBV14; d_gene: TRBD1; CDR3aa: CASSQGDRDGYTF; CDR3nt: TGTGCCAGCAGCCAAGGAGACAGGGATGGCTACACCTTC
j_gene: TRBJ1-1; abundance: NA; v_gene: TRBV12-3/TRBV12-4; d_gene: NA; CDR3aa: CASSHRQAEGAFF; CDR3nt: TGTGCCAGCAGTCACCGACAGGCTGAAGGAGCTTTCTTT
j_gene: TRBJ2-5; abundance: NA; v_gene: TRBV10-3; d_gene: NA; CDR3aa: CAISEWGSETQYF; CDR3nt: TGTGCCATCAGTGAGTGGGGTTCAGAGACCCAGTACTTC
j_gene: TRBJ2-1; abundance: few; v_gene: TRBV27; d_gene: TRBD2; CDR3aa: CASSPGLAGGEQFF; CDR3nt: TGTGCCAGCAGTCCTGGACTAGCGGGGGGGGAGCAGTTCTTC
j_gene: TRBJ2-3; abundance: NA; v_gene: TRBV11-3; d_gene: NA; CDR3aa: CASSLRGAEDTDTQYF; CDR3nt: TGTGCCAGCAGCTTGAGAGGGGCGGAGGACACAGATACGCAGTATTTT
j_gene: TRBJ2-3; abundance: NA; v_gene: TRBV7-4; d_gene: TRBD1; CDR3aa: CASSPEAGGSDTQYF; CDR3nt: TGTGCCAGCAGCCCAGAGGCAGGGGGCTCAGATACGCAGTATTTT
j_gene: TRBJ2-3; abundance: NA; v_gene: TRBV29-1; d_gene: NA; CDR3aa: CSAEQGTDTQYF; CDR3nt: TGCAGCGCGGAACAGGGCACAGATACGCAGTATTTT
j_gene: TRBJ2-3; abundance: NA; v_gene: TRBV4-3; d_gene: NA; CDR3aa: CASKRAYGGTDTQYF; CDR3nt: TGCGCCAGCAAGCGGGCTTACGGGGGCACAGATACGCAGTATTTT
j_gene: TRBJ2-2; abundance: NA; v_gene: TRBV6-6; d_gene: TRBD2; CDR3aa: CASRPPPHSRSAGWELFF; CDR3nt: TGTGCCAGCAGGCCCCCACCTCATTCACGGTCAGCGGGATGGGAGCTGTTTTTT
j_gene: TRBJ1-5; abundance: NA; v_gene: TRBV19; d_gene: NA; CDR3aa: CASSTNSNQPQHF; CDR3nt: TGTGCCAGTAGTACAAATAGCAATCAGCCCCAGCATTTT
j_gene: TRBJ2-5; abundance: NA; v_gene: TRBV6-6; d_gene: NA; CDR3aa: CVSTQRDQYF; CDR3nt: TGTGTCAGCACACAGAGGGACCAGTACTTC
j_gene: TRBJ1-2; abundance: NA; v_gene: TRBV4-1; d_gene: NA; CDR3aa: CASSHSGGQSALRDYTF; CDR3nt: TGCGCCAGCAGCCACTCGGGAGGGCAGTCGGCATTGAGGGACTACACCTTC
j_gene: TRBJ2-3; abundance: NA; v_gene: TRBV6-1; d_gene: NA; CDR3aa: CASSEGWELARYF; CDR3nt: TGTGCCAGCAGTGAAGGGTGGGAACTCGCTCGGTATTTT
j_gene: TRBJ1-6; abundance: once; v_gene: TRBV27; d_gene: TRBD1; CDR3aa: CASSSGQGADRNSPLHF; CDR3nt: TGTGCCAGCAGTTCCGGACAGGGGGCGGATAGGAATTCACCCCTCCACTTT
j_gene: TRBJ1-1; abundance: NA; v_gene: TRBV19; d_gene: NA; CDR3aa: CASSYRDEAFF; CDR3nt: TGTGCCAGTAGTTACAGGGATGAAGCTTTCTTT
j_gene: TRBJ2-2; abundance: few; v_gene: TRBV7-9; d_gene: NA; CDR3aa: CASSLKVLQDKAGELFF; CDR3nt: TGTGCCAGCAGCTTAAAGGTTTTACAGGATAAAGCCGGGGAGCTGTTTTTT
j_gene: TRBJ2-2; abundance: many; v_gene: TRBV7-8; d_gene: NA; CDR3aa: CASSFNPEQGWVTGELFF; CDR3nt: TGTGCCAGCAGCTTTAATCCAGAGCAGGGGTGGGTCACCGGGGAGCTGTTTTTT
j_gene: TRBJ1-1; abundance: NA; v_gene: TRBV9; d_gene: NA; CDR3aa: CASSDRMGTEAFF; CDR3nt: TGTGCCAGCAGCGACCGCATGGGAACTGAAGCTTTCTTT
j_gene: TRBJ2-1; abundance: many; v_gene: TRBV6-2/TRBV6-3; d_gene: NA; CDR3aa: CASITGGTYNEQFF; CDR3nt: TGTGCCAGCATTACCGGGGGTACCTACAATGAGCAGTTCTTC
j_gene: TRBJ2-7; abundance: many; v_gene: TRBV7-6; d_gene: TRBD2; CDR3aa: CASSAVLLAGGPYEQYF; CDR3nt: TGTGCCAGCAGCGCAGTTCTCCTAGCGGGGGGACCCTACGAGCAGTACTTC
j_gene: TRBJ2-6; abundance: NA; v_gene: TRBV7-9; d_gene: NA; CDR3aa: CASSLAHRLLGAGANVLTF; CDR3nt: TGTGCCAGCAGCTTAGCGCATCGGCTTTTGGGGGCTGGGGCCAACGTCCTGACTTTC
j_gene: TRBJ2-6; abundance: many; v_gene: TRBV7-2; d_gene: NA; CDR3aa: CASSLRGGSANVLTF; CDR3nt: TGTGCCAGCAGCTTACGTGGTGGGAGTGCCAACGTCCTGACTTTC
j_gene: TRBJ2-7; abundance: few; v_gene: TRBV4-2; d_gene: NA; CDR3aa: CASSQEGDGVKQYF; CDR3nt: TGTGCCAGCAGCCAAGAAGGGGACGGGGTTAAGCAGTACTTC
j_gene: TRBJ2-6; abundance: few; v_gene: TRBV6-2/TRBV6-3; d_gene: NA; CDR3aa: CASSHPYLGANVLTF; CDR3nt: TGTGCCAGCAGCCACCCTTATCTCGGGGCCAACGTCCTGACTTTC
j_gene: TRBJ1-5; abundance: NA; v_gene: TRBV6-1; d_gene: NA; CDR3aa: CASSRRDGSNQPQHF; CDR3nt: TGTGCCAGCAGCCGTAGGGACGGTAGCAATCAGCCCCAGCATTTT
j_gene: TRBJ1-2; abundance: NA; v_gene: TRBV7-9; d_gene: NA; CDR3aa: CASSLDFFRYGYTF; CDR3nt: TGTGCCAGCAGCTTAGACTTCTTCCGCTATGGCTACACCTTC
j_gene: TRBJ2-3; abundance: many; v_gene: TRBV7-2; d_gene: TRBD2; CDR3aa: CASTIPSSGPDTQYF; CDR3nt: TGTGCCAGCACCATCCCATCTAGCGGCCCAGATACGCAGTATTTT
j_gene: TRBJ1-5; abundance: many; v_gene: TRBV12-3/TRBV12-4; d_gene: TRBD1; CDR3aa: CASSSGQGLGQPQHF; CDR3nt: TGTGCCAGCAGTTCTGGACAGGGTTTGGGTCAGCCCCAGCATTTT
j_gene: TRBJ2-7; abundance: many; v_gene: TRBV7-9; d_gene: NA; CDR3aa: CASSLWGDSYEQYF; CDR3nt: TGTGCCAGCAGCTTATGGGGAGACTCCTACGAGCAGTACTTC